This T cell receptor (beta chain) was recorded in a study of blood T cell repertoires in COVID-19 (dated by TCRdb to the early 2020s). Regarding the study in general: Samples covering the acute and convalescent phases of COVID-19 were provided by collaborators in the United States, Italy and Spain. The dataset comprised deeply sampled blood TCRbeta repertoires from subjects exposed to, actively infected with, or recovered from COVID-19. Samples were obtained from the ongoing ImmuneRACE study (first 160 participants) and from 1,000 to 1,500 subjects provided by 6 global collaborators. The prospective study material was composed of cDNA or gDNA derived from T cells, B-cell-depleted T cells, or PBMCs. The repertoires were released in a freely available public database meant as a resource for research on the immune response to SARS-CoV-2. Where HLA class I and class II types were available, the types were taken from metadata supplied by the sample provider, not from assay-based typing. A de-identified subject ID, COVID-19 status, age in years and sex were almost always included in the sample metadata. On the study overall, not on this receptor specifically: How much clinical and demographic metadata was included differed by source and by participant, and the metadata was provided uncurated.

In the prospective study, participants were roughly 18 to 100 years old, resided in around 25 geographic areas of the United States, and were enrolled through a virtual design. In the prospective study, participants were assigned to cohorts based on the clinical history participants reported in a screening survey and a study questionnaire. Recovered participants in ImmuneRACE Cohort 3 were defined by two consecutive negative NP/OP PCR tests, clearance by a healthcare professional, or resolution of symptoms. Each participant in the prospective study had whole blood, serum and a nasopharyngeal or oropharyngeal swab collected by mobile phlebotomists. Prospective study participants could optionally give additional blood draws and questionnaires over a 2-month period. Before DNA extraction, blood samples from the prospective study were shipped at room temperature or frozen. As encoded in the germline V gene, CDR1 is MDHEN while CDR2 is SYDVKM. Trimming takes 5 bases from V and 0 bases from J, and the germline ends sit 11 bases apart. CDR3 length: 15 amino acids, cysteine to phenylalanine. The sequence is cut down to CDR3 DNA, 45 bases in frame from base 1.

On this clone itself: Its antigen is not yet known. Base qualities are not provided; no much larger clone lies one nucleotide away.

The immunoSEQ Assay, a bias-controlled multiplex PCR, was used to amplify TCRbeta CDR3 regions from genomic DNA. Under the source paper's analysis protocol: Nucleated cell counts per sample were estimated from amplification of reference gene primers within the assay. To quantify the absolute abundance of each unique TCRbeta CDR3 rearrangement, sequence reads were collapsed and filtered. For each sample, productive Simpson clonality was calculated by taking the square root of Simpson's diversity index across productive rearrangements. As stored in TCRdb, this immuneACCESS dataset retains in-frame rearrangements with V and J assigned. A fraction of the clones does not appear; measured against another copy, unresolved V genes explain less than half of the discrepancy, and the remainder lacks a known reason. That table gives V, J and clone size, and the DNA gave D and trimming. The sample table lists 300,000 to 350,000 clones, approximately 89% of them with a count of one. The ten largest clones take up about 4.7% of the sample.

The rearrangement combines TRBV28 with TRBJ1-3, with the D gene uncertain. This sequence was found in a man aged 25 to 40 who had recovered from COVID-19. Sequencing was carried out using PBMCs or T cells enriched from blood (not recorded which). The CDR3 region has the sequence CASSRPRDSGNTIYF. Read as DNA, the sequence is TGTGCCAGCAGTCGGCCCCGGGACTCTGGAAACACCATATATTTT. With the rest looked up from the reference TRBV28 and TRBJ1-3 genes rather than sequenced, the full variable domain is DVKVTQSSRYLVKRTGEKVFLECVQDMDHENMFWYRQDPGLGLRLIYFSYDVKMKEKGDIPEGYSVSREKKERFSLILESASTNQTSMYLCASSRPRDSGNTIYFGEGSWLTVV.